This TCR beta chain was identified in a study of T-cell memory formation after mild COVID-19. Study details: The two donors had largely donor-specific TCR clusters.

Study results and limitations: Pre-infection memory contained some responding clones, which suggested that cross-reactive memory had joined. Contracting CD4+ clones were located mainly in CM and EM, and CD8+ clones in EMRA.

CDR3 length: 14 amino acids. The V gene's germline CDR1 is SGHDT and CDR2 YYEEEE. The V and J ends lost 2 bases and 6 bases respectively, with 13 bases between them. TCRdb reprocessed the 5' RACE reads with MiXCR, giving one entry per CDR3 protein. The sample consists of 35,000 to 50,000 distinct CDR3 sequences, 6% to 8.5% of them appearing once. This clonotype has a count of ten or more. Its target is unknown. The sequencing input was PBMCs or a T cell subset sorted from them (not recorded which). V usage is TRBV5-6 and J usage is TRBJ2-3; tentatively, D is TRBD2 (5 bases). This clonotype was sampled from an adult who had mild COVID-19 (a few samples of this study predate the infection). Cell type and time point are not known. The CDR3 region has the DNA TGTGCCAGCAGCTTTGATGGTAGCGCGGATACGCAGTATTTT. This sequence encodes CASSFDGSADTQYF.